This entry describes one T cell receptor (beta chain). The data stem from a study of response to subunit inactivated influenza vaccine. Germline CDR1 and CDR2: SGHRS and YFSETQ. V was trimmed by 0 bases and J by 2 bases, leaving 15 bases between them. The CDR3 has 16 amino acids. TCRdb independently ran MiXCR on the RT-PCR reads; one entry per CDR3 protein. The table shows about 500,000 distinct CDR3 sequences, with roughly 13% occurring only once. The gene calls are TRBV5-1 and TRBJ2-7, with a weak D call TRBD1 (5 bases). Sequenced material: PBMCs from blood, taken 35 to 45 days after vaccination. The receptor was derived from a man aged 50 to 60 who received an inactivated influenza vaccine. CDR3 residues: CASSLVAGPTTYEQYF. The DNA for the CDR3 is TGCGCCAGCAGCTTGGTGGCAGGGCCGACAACCTACGAGCAGTACTTC.